Following are 23 T cell receptor beta chains from one sample sequenced in a study of tumor and adjacent non-tumor tissue in lung cancer. No cell sorting was done before RNA was extracted from the tissue. More than 3 cm separated this lung sample from the edge of the tumor. The library came from three nested PCR rounds adapted from ARM-PCR protocols. Each CDR3 protein is one row after TCRdb ran MiXCR on the multiplex PCR reads. The sample shows around 50,000 distinct CDR3 sequences, around 64% of them seen only once. Sequenced sample: distant non-tumor lung tissue. The receptors originated from a woman in her 70s with non-small cell lung cancer.

This clonotype was seen ten or more times. The chain is built from TRBV6-1 and TRBJ2-7, with D unresolved. The CDR3 covers 13 residues. V was trimmed by 4 bases and J by 3 bases, leaving 10 bases between them. Germline V gives CDR1 MNHNS, CDR2 SASEGT. CDR3 bases: TGTGCCAGCAGTGGCCGCTCCTTCTACGAGCAGTACTTC. As protein: CASSGRSFYEQYF.

Notes on this clonotype: This may arise from a read error, as a much more abundant clone is one base away. The V call is TRBV5-6, the J call TRBJ1-2; TRBD1 aligns across 10 bases. Germline V CDR1 and CDR2: SGHDT, YYEEEE. With 1 base clipped from V and 6 bases from J, the junction kept 9 bases outside the gene matches. The CDR3 contains 16 residues. In DNA, the CDR3 is TGTGCCAGCAGCTTGTATGACAGGGGGCTAACCAATGGCTACACCTTC. It encodes CASSLYDRGLTNGYTF.

On this clonotype itself: Because it lacks the conserved phenylalanine or tryptophan at the end, this CDR3 is likely a read error. The chain joins TRBV11-3 to TRBJ2-4, with D hard to call. Germline loops: CDR1 SGHNT, CDR2 YENEEA. CDR3 length equals 14 residues. DNA for the CDR3: TGTGTCAGCAGCTTATCCGGAACCAAAAACATTCAGTACCTC. It is translated as CVSSLSGTKNIQYL.

Concerning this clonotype: An end of the junction does not agree with germline; a read error may underlie this. The rearrangement uses TRBV6-6 and TRBJ1-2; no clear D gene. This CDR3 spans 12 amino acids. CDR1 is MNHNY and CDR2 is SVGAGI in the germline V gene (reference sequence). The CDR3 loop reads CARSRTAAGYNF. CDR3 DNA: TGTGCCAGGAGCAGAACGGCGGCCGGCTACAACTTC.

The chain employs TRBV7-8 and TRBJ1-1; 7 nucleotides match TRBD1. The germline CDR1 and CDR2 sequences are SGHVS and FQNEAQ. V trimming: 4 bases; J trimming: 5 bases; junction bases outside the gene matches: 4. The CDR3 runs to 13 residues. The CDR3: CASSSQGETEAFF. The CDR3 DNA reads TGTGCCAGCAGCTCCCAGGGGGAGACTGAAGCTTTCTTT. Complete variable domain (other parts from reference TRBV7-8 and TRBJ1-1): GAGVSQSPRYKVAKRGQDVALRCDPISGHVSLFWYQQALGQGPEFLTYFQNEAQLDKSGLPSDRFFAERPEGSVSTLKIQRTQQEDSAVYLCASSSQGETEAFFGQGTRLTVV.

This clonotype was counted only a few times. A read error may be the cause here, since a much bigger clone is one base away. The chain is built from TRBV5-1 and TRBJ2-1; 7 bases are a match to TRBD2. Per the germline V gene, CDR1 is SGHRS and CDR2 is YFSETQ. CDR3 length: 16 amino acids. The chain's CDR3 is CASNLLAGPSTNEQFF. The DNA for the CDR3 is TGCGCCAGCAACTTGTTAGCGGGCCCAAGTACCAATGAGCAGTTCTTC.

V usage is TRBV20-1 and J usage is TRBJ2-1, with 12 bases matching TRBD2. Germline values: CDR1 DFQATT, CDR2 SNEGSKA (reference sequence). This CDR3 has 17 residues. After removal of 2 bases from V and 4 bases from J, the junction contained 9 bases not matched to a gene. This CDR3 reads CSARSVLAGGQYNEQFF. CDR3 coding DNA: TGCAGTGCTAGAAGTGTCCTAGCGGGAGGGCAATACAATGAGCAGTTCTTC.

As for this clonotype: A junction end diverges from the germline sequence, so it may reflect a read error. The chain carries TRBV4-1 and TRBJ2-2; 12 bases match TRBD2. The CDR3 covers 21 residues. Per the germline V gene, CDR1 is MGHRA and CDR2 is YSYEKL. This chain's CDR3 is CASSPLTLILAGGSNTGELFF. CDR3 DNA: TGCGCCAGCAGCCCCCTCACCTTAATACTAGCGGGAGGCTCGAACACCGGGGAGCTATTTTTT.

This clonotype was recorded at least ten times. V usage is TRBV5-1 and J usage is TRBJ2-7; D is unresolved. This CDR3 spans 14 amino acids. CDR1 SGHRS and CDR2 YFSETQ come from the germline V gene. With 9 bases removed from V and 3 bases from J, the gap between germline ends came to 19 bases. CDR3 sequence: CATSQVIGNYEQYF. CDR3 DNA sequence: TGCGCCACCTCCCAGGTCATAGGGAACTACGAGCAGTACTTC. The full variable domain, in which reference TRBV5-1 and TRBJ2-7 provide the parts outside the CDR3, is KAGVTQTPRYLIKTRGQQVTLSCSPISGHRSVSWYQQTPGQGLQFLFEYFSETQRNKGNFPGRFSGRQFSNSRSEMNVSTLELGDSALYLCATSQVIGNYEQYFGPGTRLTVT.

The chain carries TRBV6-5 and TRBJ2-7, with D unresolved. This CDR3 region has 13 residues. Germline loops: CDR1 MNHEY, CDR2 SVGAGI. Trimming took 9 bases from V and 2 from J, leaving 14 bases between them. The CDR3 loop is CASSSSNTYEQYF. CDR3 nucleotides: TGTGCCAGTTCCAGTAGCAACACCTACGAGCAGTACTTC.

Of note for this clonotype: This may be a read error: a much more frequent sequence differs by one nucleotide. The J gene is TRBJ2-1, the V gene TRBV6-1, with unresolved D. This CDR3 region has 12 residues. Germline V lookup: CDR1 MNHNS, CDR2 SASEGT. The CDR3 nucleotides read TGTGCCGGCAGTGAAATAAGGAATGAGCAGTTCTTC. It is translated as CAGSEIRNEQFF.

As for this clonotype: In this CDR3 the conserved last residue, phenylalanine or tryptophan, is missing, so a read error is likely. The chain links TRBV29-1 to TRBJ1-2, with 7 bases that match TRBD1. Unmatched junction bases numbered 11, after V lost 4 bases and J lost 9 bases. Germline-derived CDR1 and CDR2 are SQVTM and ANQGSEA. This CDR3 contains 13 residues. As DNA, the CDR3 is TGCAGCGTTGTTCGCAGACAGGGTCATAGCTACACCTTA. This gives the protein CSVVRRQGHSYTL.

The CDR3 DNA reads as TGCAGCGTCCTACAGAGGCTAAAGACTGAAGCTTTCTTT. It specifies CSVLQRLKTEAFF. V is TRBV29-1 and J is TRBJ1-1; D is ambiguous. Trimming pared 6 bases from V and 5 bases from J, leaving 16 bases between. This CDR3 contains 13 residues. The germline V gene encodes CDR1 SQVTM and CDR2 ANQGSEA.

Regarding this clonotype: The CDR3 carries no conserved terminal phenylalanine or tryptophan, so it likely arises from a read error. The V and J genes are TRBV28 and TRBJ2-5, with D possibly matching TRBD2 (5 bases). The CDR3 spans 14 residues. The germline V gene encodes CDR1 MDHEN and CDR2 SYDVKM. The CDR3 sequence: CASLKRGSQDTQYL. Here the CDR3 DNA reads TGTGCCAGCCTCAAACGGGGATCCCAAGATACCCAGTACTTA.

On this clonotype: One end of the junction does not line up with germline, which may come from a read error. The rearrangement uses TRBV29-1 and TRBJ2-2; D unclear. This CDR3 contains 12 residues. Germline CDR1 reads SQVTM; CDR2 reads ANQGSEA. The CDR3 here is CSAVSGTGELFF. The CDR3, as DNA: TGCAGCGCTGTCTCTGGCACTGGGGAACTGTTTTTT.

The CDR3 DNA reads TGTGCCAGCAGTTACCAGTCCACCCAGAGCCATGGCTACACCTTC. It codes for CASSYQSTQSHGYTF. This chain uses TRBV6-5 with TRBJ1-2, with D hard to call. Trimming stripped 2 bases from V and 6 bases from J, with 16 bases between. The germline CDR1 and CDR2 sequences are MNHEY and SVGAGI. The CDR3 runs 15 residues.

About this clonotype: At one of its ends the junction is not consistent with the germline gene, which may arise from a read error. V gene TRBV5-4 combines with J gene TRBJ2-1; unclear D gene. CDR3 length equals 17 residues. Germline lookup yields CDR1 SGHNT and CDR2 YYREEE (reference sequence). The CDR3 region is CVSSPSSDANLGKEQFF. The DNA of the CDR3 is TGTGTCAGCAGCCCGAGTTCGGACGCAAATTTGGGCAAAGAGCAGTTCTTC. The whole variable domain, remainder taken from reference TRBV5-4 and TRBJ2-1, is ETGVTQSPTHLIKTRGQQVTLRCSSQSGHNTVSWYQQALGQGPQFIFQYYREEENGRGNFPPRFSGLQFPNYSSELNVNALELDDSALYLCVSSPSSDANLGKEQFFGPGTRLTVL.

This clonotype was found once. The conserved phenylalanine or tryptophan is not found at the CDR3 terminus, so this likely reflects a read error. The chain uses TRBV11-2 and TRBJ2-5; no firm D call. V was cut by 1 base and J by 0 bases, with 3 bases left in between. CDR1 and CDR2 (germline): SGHAT, FQNNGV. This CDR3 region has 13 residues. DNA of the CDR3: TGTGCCAGCAGCTTAGTGAACCAAGAGACCCAGTACCTC. Translating gives CASSLVNQETQYL.

A note on this clonotype: Sequence at one end of the junction differs from germline and may be a read error. The chain employs TRBV29-1 and TRBJ2-3; perhaps TRBD2 as D (5 bases). The CDR3 runs to 12 residues. The germline gives CDR1 SQVTM, CDR2 ANQGSEA. The CDR3: CSAGFSTYTQYF. The CDR3 DNA sequence: TGCAGCGCGGGATTCAGCACATATACGCAGTATTTT.

Concerning this clonotype: A much more abundant neighbour one base away suggests this may be a read error. The V gene is TRBV5-1, the J gene TRBJ2-2; D could derive from TRBD1 or TRBD2 (5 bases each). The germline CDR1 and CDR2 sequences are SGHRS and YFSETQ. The CDR3 length is 13 residues. V dropped 3 bases and J dropped 9 bases, with 12 bases sitting between them. The CDR3 coding sequence is TGCGCCAGCAGCTGGGACGGCGAGCGGGAGCTGTTTTTT. Protein product: CASSWDGERELFF.

This clonotype has ten or more counts. With a much larger clone just one base away, this may be a read error. This sequence joins TRBV11-1 and TRBJ2-2; D may be TRBD2 (6 bases). The CDR3 runs 17 residues. The germline V gene has CDR1 SGHAT and CDR2 FQDESV (reference sequence). CDR3 in amino acids: CASSLALGGSHTGGLFF. The CDR3 nucleotides read TGTGCCAGCAGCTTAGCGCTCGGGGGTTCGCACACCGGGGGGCTGTTTTTT.

J is TRBJ2-7 and V is TRBV29-1; 7 nucleotides align to TRBD2. With V trimmed by 2 bases and J by 1 base, 5 bases remained unmatched. There are 14 residues in the CDR3. Germline V gene lookup returns CDR1 SQVTM and CDR2 ANQGSEA. The CDR3 bases are TGCAGCGTTGAAAGCGGGACCAGTTCCTACGAGCAGTACTTC. It translates to CSVESGTSSYEQYF.

Remarks on this clonotype: One end of the junction fails to match germline, which may point to a read error. V and J are TRBV20-1 and TRBJ1-1; 7 nucleotides agree with TRBD1. CDR1 is DFQATT and CDR2 is SNEGSKA in the germline V gene (reference sequence). The CDR3 totals 14 residues. The CDR3 here is CNASRDSITTEAFF. CDR3 sequence (DNA): TGCAATGCTAGCCGGGACAGCATAACCACTGAAGCCTTCTTT.